This T cell receptor (beta chain) was sequenced during a study of blood T cell repertoires in COVID-19. Study information: Material from acute and convalescent COVID-19 was sourced from the United States, Italy and Spain. PBMCs, B-cell-depleted T cells, or T cells were the source of the cDNA or gDNA that made up the material.

Source study methods: Estimated nucleated cell counts came from reference gene primer amplification. Clones were read by immunoSEQ multiplex PCR, and TCRdb kept only the in-frame ones, dropping some. V, J and clone size reflect that table, while D and trimming were determined from the DNA. The sample shows 180,000 or so clones, around nine tenths of them seen only once. Trimming stripped 5 bases from V and 0 bases from J, with 9 bases between. The CDR3 totals 14 residues. Germline CDR1 is SGHDT and CDR2 is YYEEEE. This clone was seen a handful of times. The sequence derives from a man aged 18 to 30 with active or convalescent COVID-19. Sequencing input: peripheral blood. The chain carries TRBV5-6 and TRBJ1-3; D remains ambiguous. The CDR3 DNA reads as TGTGCCAGCAGGTACTATTCCTCTGGAAACACCATATATTTT. It is translated as CASRYYSSGNTIYF.